This T cell receptor beta chain was sequenced during a study of cytomegalovirus exposure and HLA in healthy donors. Study findings and constraints: Despite most TCR sequences being rare, some public TCRs occurred in many donors.

About this clone: Its antigen remains unidentified.

The PCR employed 60 Vbeta primers together with 13 Jbeta primers. Sequencing was performed with immunoSEQ multiplex PCR; in TCRdb, only in-frame clones are kept and a portion is missing. The sample consists of under 200,000 clones, over 65% of them appearing once. This CDR3 contains 12 residues. The J segment lost 6 bases and the V segment lost 11 bases, leaving 9 bases of the junction unmatched. Looked up from germline, CDR1 is LNHDA and CDR2 is SQIVND (reference sequence). The sequence came from a woman in her thirties or forties in good health and CMV-seronegative. The sequencing input was PBMCs. The chain uses TRBV19 and TRBJ1-2; 7 nucleotides match TRBD1. CDR3 DNA sequence: TGTGCCGTATTAGGGCAGGGGGATGGCTACACCTTC. Its protein product is CAVLGQGDGYTF.